The rows below give T cell receptor beta chains drawn from one sample of a study of OX40 agonist ivuxolimab in advanced cancers. Sequencing was performed with immunoSEQ multiplex PCR; in TCRdb, only in-frame clones are kept and a portion is missing. This table has more than 60,000 clones, roughly 81% appearing once. The sequences come from CD4+ or CD8+ T cells sorted from blood, collected in a trial of the OX40 agonist ivuxolimab. Receptor source: an adult with an advanced solid tumor such as melanoma, head and neck, liver or kidney cancer. Both conserved end residues are part of each CDR3. D genes are given only for firm matches. The size field is filled for only some rows; it gives once, few, many or a size class.

J gene | D gene | V gene | clone size | CDR3 protein | CDR3 DNA
TRBJ2-5 | NA | TRBV11-3 | NA | CASSFPTRVTETQYF | TGTGCCAGCAGCTTCCCGACGCGGGTCACAGAGACCCAGTACTTC
TRBJ2-5 | TRBD2 | TRBV25-1 | NA | CASSAFSGGETQYF | TGTGCCAGCAGTGCCTTTAGCGGGGGAGAGACCCAGTACTTC
TRBJ2-3 | NA | TRBV28 | NA | CASHLNPSDTQYF | TGTGCCAGCCATCTAAACCCGTCGGATACGCAGTATTTT
TRBJ2-3 | NA | TRBV5-1 | NA | CASSLGGTGTDTQYF | TGCGCCAGCAGCTTGGGGGGTACAGGCACAGATACGCAGTATTTT
TRBJ2-3 | NA | TRBV30 | once | CAWSSQGGGTQYF | TGTGCCTGGAGTTCACAGGGAGGGGGTACGCAGTATTTT
TRBJ2-7 | NA | TRBV18 | NA | CASSPTGTDYEQYF | TGTGCCAGCTCACCAACCGGTACAGACTACGAGCAGTACTTC
TRBJ1-1 | NA | TRBV18 | NA | CASSRAGFEAFF | TGTGCCAGCTCCCGAGCGGGGTTTGAAGCTTTCTTT
TRBJ2-1 | NA | TRBV10-3 | NA | CAISGAGAEQFF | TGTGCCATCAGTGGTGCGGGCGCGGAGCAGTTCTTC
TRBJ2-5 | TRBD2 | TRBV5-1 | NA | CASSSSGGRSGETQYF | TGCGCCAGCAGCTCCTCGGGGGGGCGGTCAGGGGAGACCCAGTACTTC
TRBJ2-1 | TRBD2 | TRBV7-9 | NA | CASSLSGTSLFF | TGTGCCAGCAGCTTATCCGGGACTAGTCTGTTCTTC
TRBJ1-5 | NA | TRBV19 | NA | CASTVGRTSNQPQHF | TGTGCCAGTACCGTCGGGCGGACGAGCAATCAGCCCCAGCATTTT
TRBJ2-1 | NA | TRBV5-4 | few | CASSFKAGRMSYNEQFF | TGTGCCAGCAGCTTTAAGGCAGGGCGGATGTCCTACAATGAGCAGTTCTTC
TRBJ2-5 | TRBD1 | TRBV2 | NA | CASSAVGTGAEETQYF | TGTGCCAGCAGTGCTGTTGGGACAGGGGCTGAAGAGACCCAGTACTTC
TRBJ1-6 | TRBD1 | TRBV6-1 | NA | CASHWTGESPLHF | TGTGCCAGTCATTGGACAGGCGAGTCACCCCTCCACTTT
TRBJ1-1 | TRBD1 | TRBV5-1 | NA | CASRSDRGAFF | TGCGCCAGCAGGTCCGACAGGGGAGCTTTCTTT
TRBJ2-5 | TRBD1 | TRBV4-1 | NA | CASSQPRDRSEETQYF | TGCGCCAGCAGCCAACCCCGGGACAGGTCTGAAGAGACCCAGTACTTC
TRBJ2-5 | NA | TRBV27 | NA | CASSFFGGIAQETQYF | TGTGCCAGCAGTTTCTTTGGCGGGATCGCCCAAGAGACCCAGTACTTC
TRBJ1-5 | NA | TRBV4-1 | few | CATASDQGRPQHF | TGCGCCACCGCCTCAGACCAGGGGAGGCCCCAGCATTTT
TRBJ2-3 | NA | TRBV11-1 | few | CASSSGDRDTDTQYF | TGTGCCAGCAGCTCGGGAGACAGGGACACAGATACGCAGTATTTT
TRBJ1-1 | NA | TRBV18 | NA | CASSPLTGPGTEAFF | TGTGCCAGCTCACCCCTTACAGGCCCGGGAACTGAAGCTTTCTTT
TRBJ2-7 | TRBD2 | TRBV7-9 | NA | CASSLPSGSYEQYF | TGTGCCAGCAGCTTACCTAGCGGGAGCTACGAGCAGTACTTC
TRBJ1-1 | NA | TRBV6-1 | NA | CASTQDGMNTEAFF | TGTGCCAGCACGCAGGATGGCATGAACACTGAAGCTTTCTTT
TRBJ1-4 | NA | TRBV30 | NA | CAWSVAFLANEKLFF | TGTGCCTGGAGTGTCGCGTTTCTGGCTAATGAAAAACTGTTTTTT
TRBJ1-4 | NA | TRBV30 | NA | CAWSVLSGATNEKLFF | TGTGCCTGGAGTGTACTGAGTGGCGCAACTAATGAAAAACTGTTTTTT
TRBJ2-5 | NA | TRBV5-4 | once | CASSFNRRAETQYF | TGTGCCAGCAGCTTTAACAGGAGAGCGGAGACCCAGTACTTC
TRBJ2-3 | TRBD1 | TRBV15 | NA | CATSRYGQGDTDTQYF | TGTGCCACCAGCCGGTATGGACAGGGGGACACAGATACGCAGTATTTT
TRBJ1-2 | TRBD1 | TRBV28 | NA | CASVGGTGSSGYTF | TGTGCCAGCGTGGGGGGGACAGGGTCATCAGGCTACACCTTC
TRBJ1-5 | TRBD1 | TRBV19 | few | CASSTTGGNQPQHF | TGTGCCAGTAGTACAACAGGGGGGAATCAGCCCCAGCATTTT
TRBJ1-5 | TRBD1 | TRBV7-6 | NA | CASSLAPGQVTQPQHF | TGTGCCAGCAGCTTAGCGCCGGGACAGGTTACGCAGCCCCAGCATTTT
TRBJ2-7 | NA | TRBV9 | NA | CASSLGTTTSGTSYEQYF | TGTGCCAGCAGCCTCGGGACAACCACGAGCGGGACCTCCTACGAGCAGTACTTC
TRBJ2-5 | NA | TRBV5-1 | NA | CASSLDWAQETQYF | TGCGCCAGCAGCTTGGACTGGGCCCAAGAGACCCAGTACTTC